Sequencing of this T cell receptor beta chain was carried out in a study of identical twins. Note on this clonotype: Its target is unknown.

Germline-derived CDR1 and CDR2 are DFQATT and SNEGSKA (reference sequence). Trimming removed 5 bases at V and 7 bases at J, with 15 bases between. The CDR3 runs 13 residues. Study-level findings and limits: An excess of low generation probability was shown by twin-shared out-of-frame alpha sequences. Models predicted too little out-of-frame TCR alpha sharing in monozygotic twins. There is a chance that invariant MAIT and iNKT cells partially muddied zero-insertion analyses.

Unique molecular identifiers were present on cDNA, and template switching added a universal primer site. TCRdb redid the calling of the 5' RACE reads with MiXCR, one entry per CDR3 protein. The sample yields about 660,000 distinct CDR3 sequences, around 8.6% seen once. This same sample was also taken into another study, of yellow fever vaccine responses in identical twins.

The chain has TRBV20-1 and TRBJ2-1, with a tentative D call TRBD1 (5 bases). The sample taken for sequencing was PBMCs. This clonotype was sampled from a woman aged 18-29 years in good health. The CDR3 protein is CSAASRVGNEQFF. The CDR3 DNA follows: TGCAGTGCTGCAAGCAGGGTGGGGAATGAGCAGTTCTTC.